These 31 T cell receptor beta chains originate from one sample sequenced in a study of control samples from healthy donors and cancer patients (dated by TCRdb to the early 2020s). Library prep was done by the immunoSEQ multiplex PCR assay. The immuneACCESS repertoire file appears here via TCRdb, limited to in-frame rearrangements. These files lack a portion of the clones; in checked studies, under half of the deficit traces to unresolved V genes, and the cause of the others is not known. The sample data list over 100,000 clones, and 90% of these were observed just once. The ten largest clonotypes hold roughly 4% of the sample. Sequenced material: blood. The receptors derive from a human donor in good health. The donor label of this sample is uncertain.

This clone has just a few counts. The chain employs TRBV5-1 and TRBJ2-2; D is perhaps TRBD1 (5 bases). V dropped 4 bases and J dropped 10 bases, with 17 bases sitting between them. Germline-derived CDR1 and CDR2 are SGHRS and YFSETQ. This CDR3 has 14 amino acids. The CDR3 here is CASSPRTSLEELFF. CDR3 DNA: TGCGCCAGCAGCCCAAGGACATCCCTGGAGGAGCTGTTTTTT.

This sequence joins TRBV4-1 and TRBJ1-2; D is ambiguous. Trimming shortened V by 0 bases and J by 8 bases, and 10 bases separated the two germline ends. Germline V gene lookup returns CDR1 MGHRA and CDR2 YSYEKL. This CDR3 spans 13 amino acids. Written as DNA, the CDR3 is TGCGCCAGCAGCCAAGATCTAGGCAGCGGCTACACCTTC. Encoded protein: CASSQDLGSGYTF.

Only one count was recorded for this clone. The chain joins TRBV19 to TRBJ1-3, with D hard to call. V lost 4 bases and J 2 bases, leaving 9 bases between the germline ends. The V gene's germline CDR1 is LNHDA and CDR2 SQIVND (reference sequence). The length of the CDR3 is 14 residues. CDR3: CASSNPRPGNTIYF. The CDR3 DNA is TGTGCCAGTAGTAACCCGCGCCCTGGAAACACCATATATTTT.

As DNA, the CDR3 is TGTGCCAGCAGCTTAGGGGTAGGGGTTCAGCCCCAGCATTTT. The encoded protein is CASSLGVGVQPQHF. The rearrangement links TRBV7-8 to TRBJ1-5; D possibly corresponds to TRBD1 (5 bases). V was shortened by 1 base and J by 6 bases, with 10 bases between the two germline ends. This CDR3 is built from 14 residues. Germline values: CDR1 SGHVS, CDR2 FQNEAQ.

The chain carries TRBV6-5 and TRBJ1-1; weak D call: TRBD1 (5 bases). V was trimmed by 6 bases and J by 5 bases, leaving 13 bases between them. Looked up from germline, CDR1 is MNHEY and CDR2 is SVGAGI. This CDR3 region has 13 residues. This CDR3 reads CASSPKRGTEAFF. The CDR3 bases are TGTGCCAGCAGCCCAAAGCGGGGGACTGAAGCTTTCTTT.

The V call is TRBV28, the J call TRBJ1-1; D perhaps matches TRBD1 (6 bases). V dropped 5 bases and J dropped 1 base, with 11 bases sitting between them. The CDR3 length is 14 residues. Per germline, CDR1 MDHEN and CDR2 SYDVKM. The CDR3 region is CASSRRQANTEAFF. The CDR3 DNA sequence: TGTGCCAGCAGTCGTAGACAGGCGAACACTGAAGCTTTCTTT.

This chain links TRBV28 with TRBJ1-2; 7 bases map to TRBD1. The CDR3 sequence is 13 residues long. Unmatched junction bases numbered 8, after V lost 5 bases and J lost 8 bases. In germline, CDR1 is MDHEN, CDR2 SYDVKM. The CDR3 DNA is TGTGCCAGCAGTAATAACAGGGGACTCGGCTACACCTTC. Translated, it gives CASSNNRGLGYTF.

This clone was counted a few times. The rearrangement links TRBV7-3 to TRBJ2-6; TRBD2 is a possible D gene (6 bases). There are 17 residues in the CDR3. From germline, CDR1 is SGHTA and CDR2 FQGTGA. Trimming took off 2 bases at V and 0 bases at J, with 11 bases between the two ends. The CDR3 DNA follows: TGTGCCAGCAGCTTATCGGGACTCACCTCTGGGGCCAACGTCCTGACTTTC. This translates into CASSLSGLTSGANVLTF.

CDR3 DNA: TGTGCCAGCAGGGGGACAGTAGACTACTATGGCTACACCTTC. It is translated as CASRGTVDYYGYTF. The chain joins TRBV2 to TRBJ1-2; 7 bases map to TRBD1. This CDR3 contains 14 residues. The V segment lost 6 bases and the J segment 3 bases; nucleotides outside the gene matches: 7. Germline lookup yields CDR1 SNHLY and CDR2 FYNNEI. The full variable domain, rest sourced from reference TRBV2 and TRBJ1-2, is EPEVTQTPSHQVTQMGQEVILRCVPISNHLYFYWYRQILGQKVEFLVSFYNNEISEKSEIFDDQFSVERPDGSNFTLKIRSTKLEDSAMYFCASRGTVDYYGYTFGSGTRLTVV.

The rearrangement links TRBV28 to TRBJ1-3, with a weak D call TRBD1 (6 bases). The CDR3 sequence is 15 residues long. Germline V gives CDR1 MDHEN, CDR2 SYDVKM. With 6 bases removed from V and 8 bases from J, the gap between germline ends came to 20 bases. Here the CDR3 DNA reads TGTGCCAGCAGCTCTACAGGGACCTTGCACTACACCATATATTTT. Translated, it gives CASSSTGTLHYTIYF.

The chain couples TRBV5-1 to TRBJ2-3; TRBD1 might be the D (6 bases). The CDR3 has 13 residues. Germline V gene lookup returns CDR1 SGHRS and CDR2 YFSETQ. With 1 base removed from V and 4 bases from J, the gap between germline ends came to 7 bases. This chain's CDR3 is CASSLRGSDTQYF. The DNA of the CDR3 is TGCGCCAGCAGCTTGAGGGGGTCAGATACGCAGTATTTT.

J is TRBJ1-2 and V is TRBV28; 7 positions match TRBD1. This CDR3 comprises 13 residues. Germline V CDR1 and CDR2: MDHEN, SYDVKM. Trimming cost V 7 bases and J 8 bases; bases outside gene matches: 10. The DNA for the CDR3 is TGTGCCAGCACCACAGGACAGGTCGGAGGCTACACCTTC. It codes for CASTTGQVGGYTF.

This sequence joins TRBV6-5 and TRBJ2-7; D is uncertain. CDR3 size: 10 residues. Germline V gene lookup returns CDR1 MNHEY and CDR2 SVGAGI. V lost 6 bases to trimming and J lost 4 bases, with 4 bases between them. The CDR3 DNA sequence: TGTGCCAGCAGGGGATACGAGCAGTACGTC. It encodes CASRGYEQYV.

This chain links TRBV23-1 with TRBJ1-1, with D tentatively TRBD1 (6 bases). TRBV23-1 is filed as an ORF, its function uncertain. V was trimmed by 0 bases and J by 4 bases, leaving 15 bases between them. This CDR3 is 16 amino acids long. Here the CDR3 DNA reads TGCGCCAGCAGTCAATCGGAGGGCAGGGGAGGCACTGAAGCTTTCTTT. This encodes CASSQSEGRGGTEAFF.

In DNA, the CDR3 is TGCGCCAGCAGGGCGGACAGGGAGCAAGCCAAAAACATTCAGTACTTC. Translation gives CASRADREQAKNIQYF. The rearrangement uses TRBV10-2 and TRBJ2-4; TRBD1 matches at 8 bases. Germline V gene lookup returns CDR1 WSHSY and CDR2 SAAADI. Trimming at V came to 6 bases and at J to 0 bases, leaving 7 bases not matched to a gene. The CDR3 contains 16 residues.

This CDR3 reads CASSELGAHTNYGYTF. CDR3 coding DNA: TGTGCCAGCAGTGAGTTAGGGGCCCATACTAACTATGGCTACACCTTC. The chain carries TRBV2 and TRBJ1-2; D is perhaps TRBD1 (5 bases). The CDR3 covers 16 residues. CDR1 SNHLY and CDR2 FYNNEI come from the germline V gene. V lost 3 bases to trimming and J lost 0 bases, with 14 bases between them.

This clone showed up just a few times. J is TRBJ1-5 and V is TRBV7-8; TRBD1 matches 10 bases. V lost 5 bases, J lost 5 bases, and 6 bases stayed unmatched. Germline V gene data show CDR1 as SGHVS and CDR2 as FQNEAQ. The CDR3 sequence is 15 residues long. In nucleotides, the CDR3 is TGTGCCAGCAGCCGGGACAGGGGCGCGGATCAGCCCCAGCATTTT. Translated: CASSRDRGADQPQHF. Drawing the rest from reference TRBV7-8 and TRBJ1-5, the complete variable domain is GAGVSQSPRYKVAKRGQDVALRCDPISGHVSLFWYQQALGQGPEFLTYFQNEAQLDKSGLPSDRFFAERPEGSVSTLKIQRTQQEDSAVYLCASSRDRGADQPQHFGDGTRLSIL.

This clone came up once. The chain combines TRBV5-4 with TRBJ2-2; 10 bases align to TRBD1. With V trimmed by 3 bases and J by 7 bases, 6 bases remained unmatched. Germline CDR1 reads SGHNT; CDR2 reads YYREEE (reference sequence). This CDR3 spans 15 amino acids. CDR3 amino acids: CASSSDRGQFGELFF. The DNA for the CDR3 is TGTGCCAGCAGCTCCGACAGGGGGCAATTCGGGGAGCTGTTTTTT.

V and J are TRBV15 and TRBJ2-5, with a possible D match to TRBD2 (5 bases). Looked up from germline, CDR1 is LNHNV and CDR2 is YYDKDF (reference sequence). The CDR3 totals 15 residues. Trimming stripped 0 bases from V and 7 bases from J, with 15 bases between. The CDR3 is CATSRDAAGLGTQYF. The DNA for the CDR3 is TGTGCCACCAGCAGAGATGCGGCGGGCTTGGGGACCCAGTACTTC.

The rearrangement uses TRBV4-1 and TRBJ2-7; D unresolved. The CDR3 sequence is 14 residues long. Germline values: CDR1 MGHRA, CDR2 YSYEKL. Between the trimmed V and J ends, which lost 0 bases and 5 bases, there was a span of 11 bases. The CDR3 here is CASSQERDFHEQYF. The CDR3, as DNA: TGCGCCAGCAGCCAAGAAAGGGATTTCCACGAGCAGTACTTC.

The chain is built from TRBV6-4 and TRBJ1-6; D not resolved. In germline, CDR1 is MRHNA, CDR2 SNTAGT. CDR3 length: 13 amino acids. V was pared by 2 bases and J by 6 bases, with 5 bases between. CDR3 amino acids: CASSDGPNSPLHF. The CDR3 DNA sequence: TGTGCCAGCAGTGACGGTCCTAATTCACCCCTCCACTTT.

The chain has TRBV24-1 and TRBJ2-7; 9 bases are shared with TRBD1. CDR1 is KGHDR and CDR2 is SFDVKD in the germline V gene. The ends lost 4 bases at V and 13 bases at J; junction bases unmatched: 16. The CDR3 has 15 amino acids. The CDR3 loop reads CATSDNRGPVSRRYF. Here the CDR3 DNA reads TGTGCCACCAGTGACAACAGGGGGCCGGTTAGTCGGCGCTACTTC.

The rearrangement joins TRBV7-6 to TRBJ2-2; D perhaps matches TRBD2 (6 bases). CDR1 and CDR2 (germline): SGHVS, FNYEAQ. V lost 3 bases and J 5 bases, leaving 13 bases between the germline ends. The CDR3 is made up of 15 amino acids. CDR3 protein: CASSFSGLRTGELFF. DNA of the CDR3: TGTGCCAGCAGCTTTAGCGGACTCAGGACCGGGGAGCTGTTTTTT.

The chain is built from TRBV3-1 (or the pseudogene TRBV3-2) and TRBJ2-3; D might be TRBD1 (8 bases). V lost 5 bases and J 5 bases, leaving 14 bases between the germline ends. This CDR3 has 14 residues. CDR1 and CDR2 (germline): LGHDT, YNNKEL (reference sequence). CDR3: CASSNRGEGDTQYF. In DNA, the CDR3 is TGTGCCAGCAGCAACAGGGGGGAGGGAGATACGCAGTATTTT.

This chain uses TRBV6-1 with TRBJ1-2, with no clear D. In germline, CDR1 is MNHNS, CDR2 SASEGT. The CDR3 totals 14 residues. The V end lost 2 bases, the J end lost 4 bases, and 11 bases lay between the germline ends. CDR3 sequence: CASSENSGTYGYTF. CDR3 in DNA: TGTGCCAGCAGTGAAAATTCCGGTACCTATGGCTACACCTTC.

This clone was seen only a few times. The J gene is TRBJ1-1, the V gene TRBV6-6; D is ambiguous. V was clipped by 7 bases and J by 4 bases, with 7 bases between them. This CDR3 has 11 residues. Germline V gives CDR1 MNHNY, CDR2 SVGAGI (reference sequence). The CDR3 bases are TGTGCCAGCAACGAGTTCACTGAAGCTTTCTTT. As protein: CASNEFTEAFF.

V usage is TRBV6-5 and J usage is TRBJ2-2; D remains ambiguous. V was pared by 8 bases and J by 3 bases, with 10 bases between. The length of the CDR3 is 13 residues. Per germline, CDR1 MNHEY and CDR2 SVGAGI. The CDR3: CASGRLYTGELFF. CDR3 DNA sequence: TGTGCCAGCGGCCGGCTCTACACCGGGGAGCTGTTTTTT.

The chain combines TRBV6-5 with TRBJ2-7; D may be TRBD1 or TRBD2 (5 bases each). The V gene's germline CDR1 is MNHEY and CDR2 SVGAGI. V was trimmed by 7 bases and J by 7 bases, leaving 11 bases between them. The CDR3 has 11 residues. CDR3 region: CASTLGTEQYF. The CDR3 DNA follows: TGTGCCAGCACATTGGGGACGGAGCAGTACTTC.

The chain joins TRBV18 to TRBJ1-4, with D perhaps TRBD1 (5 bases). Germline CDR1 reads KGHSH; CDR2 reads LQKENI. This CDR3 comprises 13 residues. V dropped 4 bases and J dropped 8 bases, with 11 bases sitting between them. CDR3 in DNA: TGTGCCAGCTCACGGGGCGGCGGGGAAAAACTGTTTTTT. This gives the protein CASSRGGGEKLFF.

This sequence joins TRBV7-9 and TRBJ2-5; either TRBD1 or TRBD2 may supply D (6 bases each). The germline V gene encodes CDR1 SEHNR and CDR2 FQNEAQ (reference sequence). The germline V and J ends were trimmed by 7 bases and 7 bases, with 22 bases remaining between them. The CDR3 consists of 15 residues. The DNA for the CDR3 is TGTGCCAGCAACCAACTAACGACAGGCGGGGCGACCCAGTACTTC. It specifies CASNQLTTGGATQYF.

The chain uses TRBV6-2 or TRBV6-3 and TRBJ1-5; D ambiguous. CDR1 and CDR2 (germline): MNHEY, SVGEGT. This CDR3 has 15 amino acids. V gave up 6 bases and J gave up 5 bases, with 17 bases separating them. Here the CDR3 reads CASSPGGPTHQPQHF. The DNA of the CDR3 is TGTGCCAGCAGCCCGGGCGGACCTACCCATCAGCCCCAGCATTTT.